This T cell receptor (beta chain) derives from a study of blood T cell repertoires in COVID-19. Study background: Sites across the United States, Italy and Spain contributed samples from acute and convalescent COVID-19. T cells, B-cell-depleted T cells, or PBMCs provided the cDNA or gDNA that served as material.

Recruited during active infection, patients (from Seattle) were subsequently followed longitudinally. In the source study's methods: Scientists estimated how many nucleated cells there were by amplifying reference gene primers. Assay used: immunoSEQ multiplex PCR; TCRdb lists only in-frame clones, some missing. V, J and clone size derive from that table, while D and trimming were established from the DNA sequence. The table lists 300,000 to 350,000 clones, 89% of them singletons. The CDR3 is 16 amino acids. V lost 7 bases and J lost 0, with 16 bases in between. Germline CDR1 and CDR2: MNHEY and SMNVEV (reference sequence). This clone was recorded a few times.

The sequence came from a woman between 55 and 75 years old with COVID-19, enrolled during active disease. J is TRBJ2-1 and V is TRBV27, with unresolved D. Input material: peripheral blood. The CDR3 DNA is TGTGCCAGCACCCACCGATGGAGTAGCTCCTACAATGAGCAGTTCTTC. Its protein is CASTHRWSSSYNEQFF.